This T cell receptor (beta chain) was recovered during a study of tissue T cells after allogeneic stem cell transplantation. The study's findings and limits: Tissue-detected TCR repertoire was only partly captured by blood and spleen T cells.

CDR1 is SGDLS and CDR2 is YYNGEE in the germline V gene. The CDR3 consists of 14 residues. V lost 3 bases, J lost 7 bases, and 2 bases stayed unmatched. Remarks on this clone: Its antigen is unidentified.

Profiled with immunoSEQ multiplex PCR; TCRdb holds only in-frame clones, not every one. The table lists fewer than 4,500 clones, approximately 64% of them singletons, with under 7.5% in the top ten. The TCR originated in a male donor at least 60 years old with lung cancer. This specimen consisted of left colon tissue, obtained at autopsy. The chain has TRBV9 and TRBJ2-2; 11 bases are shared with TRBD1. In DNA, the CDR3 is TGTGCCAGCAGCGCAGGGACAGGGGGCGGGGAGCTGTTTTTT. This translates into CASSAGTGGGELFF. Looking up the rest from reference TRBV9 and TRBJ2-2 gives the full variable domain: DSGVTQTPKHLITATGQRVTLRCSPRSGDLSVYWYQQSLDQGLQFLIQYYNGEERAKGNILERFSAQQFPDLHSELNLSSLELGDSALYFCASSAGTGGGELFFGEGSRLTVL.